This T cell receptor (beta chain) is from a study of T cells in pancreatic ductal adenocarcinoma. Study-wide findings and caveats: Tumor samples had fewer productive templates and about 8-fold fewer unique clonotypes than blood.

Selected pancreatic ductal adenocarcinoma patients had undergone surgery without neoadjuvant therapy. Trimming shortened V by 4 bases and J by 8 bases, and 14 bases separated the two germline ends. This CDR3 spans 13 amino acids. Germline V gene data show CDR1 as KGHSY and CDR2 as FQNENV. The data were produced by immunoSEQ multiplex PCR, yet TCRdb's version contains in-frame clones alone and is incomplete. The repertoire holds about 31,000 clones, with more than 80% as singletons. This clone was detected once. Its antigen is unknown. Sequenced input: PBMCs. V is TRBV16 and J is TRBJ1-2, with no clear D. This clonotype was sampled from a human donor with pancreatic ductal adenocarcinoma. The CDR3 bases are TGTGCCAGCAGCCTAAATGTAGGGAGCGGCTACACCTTC. It translates to CASSLNVGSGYTF.